This note documents a single T cell receptor (beta chain) sequence. Antigen specificity is unknown. The entry originates in a study of graft-versus-host responses after intestinal transplantation. Notes on the study in general: With peak circulating GvH clone levels came an association with early post-transplant HvG declines. Within allografts, high graft-versus-host to host-versus-graft clonal ratios were seen among patients with graft-donor T cell macrochimerism.

This CDR3 region has 17 residues. Trimming removed 5 bases from V and 6 bases from J; junction bases left unmatched: 13. Germline CDR1 and CDR2: LNHDA and SQIVND (reference sequence). The assay was immunoSEQ multiplex PCR, and TCRdb's table has in-frame clones only and misses some. The table lists some 85,000 clones, roughly 87% of them singletons, with around 8% in the top ten. The sequences come from unstimulated CD8+ T cells sorted from spleen or lymph node cells, collected before transplant. The V and J genes are TRBV19 and TRBJ2-3; 11 bases match TRBD2. This clonotype was obtained from a human donor who was the organ donor for an intestinal transplant. DNA of the CDR3: TGTGCCAGTAGTGTACTCCCTTCTAGCGGGGGGTTGGATACGCAGTATTTT. Protein: CASSVLPSSGGLDTQYF.